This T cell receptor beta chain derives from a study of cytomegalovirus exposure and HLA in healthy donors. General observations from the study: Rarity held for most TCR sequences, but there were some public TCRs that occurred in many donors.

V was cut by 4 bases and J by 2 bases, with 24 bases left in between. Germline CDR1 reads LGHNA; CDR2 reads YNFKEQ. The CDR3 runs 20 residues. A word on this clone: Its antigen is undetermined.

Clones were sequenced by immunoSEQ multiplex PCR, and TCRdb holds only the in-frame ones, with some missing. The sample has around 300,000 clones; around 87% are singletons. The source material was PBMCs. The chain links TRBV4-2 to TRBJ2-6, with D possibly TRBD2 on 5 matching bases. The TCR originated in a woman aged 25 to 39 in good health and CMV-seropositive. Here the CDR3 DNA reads TGTGCCAGCAGCCCAGACGCCGGAGAGGGTTTAGGAACTGGGGCCAACGTCCTGACTTTC. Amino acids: CASSPDAGEGLGTGANVLTF.